Each of the 3 T cell receptor beta chains below was sequenced from the same sample in a study of early T cells in non-severe SARS-CoV-2 infection. TCRdb reanalysed the 5' RACE reads using MiXCR and keeps one entry per CDR3 protein. The repertoire includes 40,000 to 60,000 distinct CDR3 sequences, under 7.5% of them detected once, and around 7% sits in the top ten. The sequences come from whole blood, collected at baseline. The receptors were gathered from an adult who was a healthcare worker with PCR-confirmed SARS-CoV-2 infection or an uninfected control (not recorded which).

The genes are TRBV6-1 and TRBJ2-3; D is unresolved. CDR1 MNHNS and CDR2 SASEGT come from the germline V gene. Trimming removed 2 bases at V and 3 bases at J, with 6 bases between. The CDR3 covers 13 residues. The CDR3 sequence is CASSESWTDTQYF. The CDR3 DNA sequence: TGTGCCAGCAGTGAATCTTGGACAGATACGCAGTATTTT.

This clonotype was recorded at least ten times. The chain links TRBV6-6 to TRBJ2-7; 9 bases are a match to TRBD1. In germline, CDR1 is MNHNY, CDR2 SVGAGI (reference sequence). The CDR3 is 15 amino acids. Trimming at V came to 2 bases and at J to 5 bases, leaving 7 bases not matched to a gene. DNA of the CDR3: TGTGCCAGCAGTTACGCAGGACAGGGGCGGAACGAGCAGTACTTC. Encoded protein: CASSYAGQGRNEQYF.

To note about this clonotype: A much larger clone differs by one base, so this may be a read error. The V and J genes are TRBV4-1 and TRBJ2-5, with D hard to call. The CDR3 has 15 residues. Germline V gives CDR1 MGHRA, CDR2 YSYEKL. Trimming left V 4 bases short and J 0 bases short, with 12 bases between. In DNA form, the CDR3 reads TGCGCCAGCAGCCCGATGGGTAGTTACCAAGAGACCCAGTACTTC. Translating it yields CASSPMGSYQETQYF.